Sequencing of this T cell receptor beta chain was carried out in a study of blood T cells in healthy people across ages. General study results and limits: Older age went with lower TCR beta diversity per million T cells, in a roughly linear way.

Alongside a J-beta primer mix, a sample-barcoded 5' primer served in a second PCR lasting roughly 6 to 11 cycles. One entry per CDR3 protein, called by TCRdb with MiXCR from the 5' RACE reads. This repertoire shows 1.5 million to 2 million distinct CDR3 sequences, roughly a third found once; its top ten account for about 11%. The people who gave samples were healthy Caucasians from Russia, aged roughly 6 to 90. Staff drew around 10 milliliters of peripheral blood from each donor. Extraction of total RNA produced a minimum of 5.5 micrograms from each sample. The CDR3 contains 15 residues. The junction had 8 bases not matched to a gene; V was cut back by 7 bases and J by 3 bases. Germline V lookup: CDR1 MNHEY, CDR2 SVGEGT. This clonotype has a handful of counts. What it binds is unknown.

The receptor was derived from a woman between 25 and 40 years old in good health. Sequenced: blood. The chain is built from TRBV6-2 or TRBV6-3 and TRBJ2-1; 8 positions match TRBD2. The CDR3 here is CASTAPGLVYNEQFF. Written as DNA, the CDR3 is TGTGCCAGCACTGCCCCGGGACTAGTCTACAATGAGCAGTTCTTC.